This record concerns one TCR beta chain sequence. The clone's antigen remains unknown. Base qualities are missing; no much larger clone stands one base away. Germline trimming amounts to 6 bases on V and 5 bases on J, with 9 as the count of junction bases outside the gene matches. From the cysteine up to the phenylalanine, the CDR3 has a length of 14 residues. This entry keeps only the CDR3 DNA: 42 bases, framed from base 1. CDR1 and CDR2 are read off the germline V gene as SQVTM and ANQGSEA. The library relied on the immunoSEQ multiplex PCR assay. RNA was extracted from all samples and reverse transcribed into cDNA as template for TCR sequencing. First-strand cDNA was synthesized using SuperScript III with a 2:1 mix of oligo-dT and random hexamers. A synthetic immune receptor repertoire was used to assess amplification bias, and residual bias was removed computationally. Regarding the original processing steps: After raw reads were preprocessed to remove errors, the CDR3 was defined following IMGT conventions as running from the conserved cysteine to phenylalanine. Clonality was computed by normalizing Shannon entropy by log2 of the number of productive unique TCRs and subtracting the result from 1. Scalp TCRbeta sequences were cross-referenced with sorted blood CD4 and CD8 repertoires so that the CD4 or CD8 identity of scalp clones could be inferred. TCRdb carries this immuneACCESS record with in-frame sequences only. Its versions omit some clonotypes, under half of them owing to an unresolved V gene in the studies checked, with the rest unexplained. That table furnishes V, J and clone size, whereas the DNA furnished D and trimming. Here the sample has 150,000 to 200,000 clones; around three fifths occur a single time. The ten top clones hold about 1.3% of the sample.

The source of the sample is a study of CD8+ T cells in alopecia areata (dated by TCRdb to between 2018 and 2020). The study in broad terms: Treated patients were enrolled in an open-label pilot trial of oral tofacitinib at 5 to 10 mg twice daily for moderate-to-severe alopecia areata. Tofacitinib was given for 6 to 18 months, followed by 6 months of follow-up off drug to assess delayed response and recurrence. For the treated patients, the SALT score, which quantifies what percentage of scalp surface area is affected, served as the measure of disease severity. High-throughput TCRbeta sequencing was used to examine T cell clonal expansion in alopecia areata in both the C3H/HeJ mouse model and human patients. Scalp tissue and sorted CD4+ and CD8+ peripheral blood T cells from patchy and totalis/universalis alopecia areata patients and from healthy controls were covered by human TCRbeta sequencing. Biopsies were taken from tofacitinib-treated patients at baseline and at 4 and 24 weeks of treatment, and a later scalp biopsy was taken in several of the tofacitinib-treated patients. Clonality in the scalp was compared among normal scalp (n=4), patchy alopecia areata scalp (n=8), and alopecia totalis/universalis scalp (n=8). The RNA source kit depended on sample type: the PAXgene miRNA kit for fixed scalp, the miRNeasy kit for PBMCs, and the RNeasy kit for mouse skin. TCRbeta CDR3 regions were amplified by immunoSEQ multiplex PCR using 35 Vbeta forward and 13 Jbeta reverse primers. Findings and caveats that apply to the study as a whole: Compared with normal scalp, lesional scalp had higher clonality and more expanded CD8+ clones, particularly in alopecia totalis/universalis, a pattern that suggests antigenic drive. During tofacitinib treatment, many expanded lesional clones stuck around in both scalp and blood, and this persistence may partly explain why relapse happens after treatment is stopped. The treated cohort was small, with a single nonresponder, so links between baseline CD8+ expansion and response need larger studies. Scalp clonality and the number of expanded CD8+ clones among the top 100 scalp clones were significantly decreased by tofacitinib. TCR sequences shared between patients were less clear than in mice, possibly partly because of HLA diversity in the patient population. Resident alphabeta T cells in normal human skin are also sequenced, complicating scalp TCR repertoire analysis, unlike mouse skin dominated by gammadelta T cells.

According to the study, the label for this sample's treatment or condition signals: oral pan-JAK inhibitor, 5-10 mg twice daily. From alopecia areata patients, peripheral blood was collected along with lesional scalp punch biopsies. PBMCs were separated by density centrifugation and stained for CD3, CD4 and CD8, after which CD4+ and CD8+ T cells were sorted on a FACSAria. The source is a human donor with alopecia areata. The material sequenced was CD4+ T cells sorted from blood, taken around week 47, from a patient treated with tofacitinib. This receptor chain uses TRBV29-1 and TRBJ2-5; 10 bases in between match TRBD1. In nucleotides, the sequence is TGCAGCGTGCGAGACAGGGGGCACTCGGAGACCCAGTACTTC. Translation gives CSVRDRGHSETQYF.